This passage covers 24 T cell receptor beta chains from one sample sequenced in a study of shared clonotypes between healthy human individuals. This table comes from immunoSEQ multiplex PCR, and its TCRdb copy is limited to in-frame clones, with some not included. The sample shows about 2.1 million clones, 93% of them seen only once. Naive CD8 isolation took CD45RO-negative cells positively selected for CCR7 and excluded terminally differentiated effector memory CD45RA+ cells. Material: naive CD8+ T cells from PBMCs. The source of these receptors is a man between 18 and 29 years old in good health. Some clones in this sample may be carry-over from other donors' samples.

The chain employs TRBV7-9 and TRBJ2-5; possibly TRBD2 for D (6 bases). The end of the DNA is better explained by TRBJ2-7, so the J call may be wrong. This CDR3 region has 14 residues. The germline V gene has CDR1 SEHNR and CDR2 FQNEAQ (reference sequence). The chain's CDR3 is CASSLVVPGGEQYF. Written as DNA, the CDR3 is TGTGCCAGCAGCTTGGTCGTACCCGGGGGCGAGCAGTACTTC.

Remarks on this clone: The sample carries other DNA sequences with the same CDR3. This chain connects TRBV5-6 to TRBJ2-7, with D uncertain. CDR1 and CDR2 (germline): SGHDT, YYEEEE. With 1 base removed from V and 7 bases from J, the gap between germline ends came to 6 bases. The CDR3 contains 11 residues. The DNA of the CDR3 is TGTGCCAGCAGCTTGTTCGGGGAGCAGTACTTC. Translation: CASSLFGEQYF.

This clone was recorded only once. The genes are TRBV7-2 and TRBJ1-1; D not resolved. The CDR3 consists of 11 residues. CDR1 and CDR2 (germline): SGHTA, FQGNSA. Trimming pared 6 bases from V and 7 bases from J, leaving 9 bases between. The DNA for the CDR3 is TGTGCCAGCAGTCTTGCCGATGAAGCTTTCTTT. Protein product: CASSLADEAFF. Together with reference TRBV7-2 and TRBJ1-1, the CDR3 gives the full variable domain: GAGVSQSPSNKVTEKGKDVELRCDPISGHTALYWYRQSLGQGLEFLIYFQGNSAPDKSGLPSDRFSAERTGGSVSTLTIQRTQQEDSAVYLCASSLADEAFFGQGTRLTVV.

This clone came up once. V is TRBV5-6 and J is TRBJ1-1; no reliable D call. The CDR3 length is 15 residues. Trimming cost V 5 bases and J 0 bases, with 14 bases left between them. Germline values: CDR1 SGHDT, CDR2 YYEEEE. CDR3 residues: CASSFSVNLNTEAFF. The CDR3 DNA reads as TGTGCCAGCAGTTTTAGCGTTAATCTGAACACTGAAGCTTTCTTT.

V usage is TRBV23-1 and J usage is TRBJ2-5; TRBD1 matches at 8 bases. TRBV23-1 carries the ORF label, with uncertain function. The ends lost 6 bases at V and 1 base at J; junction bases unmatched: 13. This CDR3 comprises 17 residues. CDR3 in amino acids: CASRPEKDRALQETQYF. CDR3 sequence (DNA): TGCGCCAGCAGGCCGGAAAAGGACAGGGCCCTCCAAGAGACCCAGTACTTC.

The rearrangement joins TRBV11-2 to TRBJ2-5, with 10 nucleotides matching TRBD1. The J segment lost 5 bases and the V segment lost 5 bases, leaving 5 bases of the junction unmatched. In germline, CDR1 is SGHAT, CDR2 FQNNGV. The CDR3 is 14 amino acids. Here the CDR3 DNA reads TGTGCCAGCAGCCAGGACAGGGGGTTTGAGACCCAGTACTTC. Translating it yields CASSQDRGFETQYF.

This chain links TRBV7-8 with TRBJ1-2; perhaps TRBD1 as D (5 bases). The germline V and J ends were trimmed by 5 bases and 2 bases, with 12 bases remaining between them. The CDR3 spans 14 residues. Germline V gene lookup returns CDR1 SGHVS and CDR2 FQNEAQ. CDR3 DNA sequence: TGTGCCAGCAGCGGAGGACAAGGAAACTATGGCTACACCTTC. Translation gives CASSGGQGNYGYTF.

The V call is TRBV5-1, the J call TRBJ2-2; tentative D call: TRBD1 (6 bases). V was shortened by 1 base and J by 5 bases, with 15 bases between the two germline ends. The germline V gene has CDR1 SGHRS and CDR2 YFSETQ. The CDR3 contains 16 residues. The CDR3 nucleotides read TGCGCCAGCAGCTTGTTGCGAACAGGGCAGACCGGGGAGCTGTTTTTT. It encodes CASSLLRTGQTGELFF.

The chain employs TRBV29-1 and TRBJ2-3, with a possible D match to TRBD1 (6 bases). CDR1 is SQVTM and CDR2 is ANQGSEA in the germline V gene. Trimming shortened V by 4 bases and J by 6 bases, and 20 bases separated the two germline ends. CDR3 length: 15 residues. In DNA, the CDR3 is TGCAGCGTTGGTTTGTCAGGGGAGCCGGTGGATACGCAGTATTTT. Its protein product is CSVGLSGEPVDTQYF.

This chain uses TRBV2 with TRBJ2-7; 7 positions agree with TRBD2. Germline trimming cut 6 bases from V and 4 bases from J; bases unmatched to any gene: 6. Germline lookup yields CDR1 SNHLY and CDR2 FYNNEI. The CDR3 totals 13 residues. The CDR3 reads CASRETSSYEQYF. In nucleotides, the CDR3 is TGTGCCAGCAGGGAGACTAGCTCTTACGAGCAGTACTTC.

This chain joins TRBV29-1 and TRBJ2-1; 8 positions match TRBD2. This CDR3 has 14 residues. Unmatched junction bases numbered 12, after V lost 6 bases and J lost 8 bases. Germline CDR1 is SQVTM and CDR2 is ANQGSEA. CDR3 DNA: TGCAGCGTGTCTGCGCGGGGGGACATGGATGAGCAGTTCTTC. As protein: CSVSARGDMDEQFF.

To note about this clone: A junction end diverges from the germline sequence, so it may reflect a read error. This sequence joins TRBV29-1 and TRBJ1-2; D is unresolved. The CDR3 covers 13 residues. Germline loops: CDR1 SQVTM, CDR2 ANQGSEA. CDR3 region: CSVEDGVFYGYTF. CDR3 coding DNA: TGCAGCGTAGAAGACGGGGTCTTCTATGGCTACACCTTC.

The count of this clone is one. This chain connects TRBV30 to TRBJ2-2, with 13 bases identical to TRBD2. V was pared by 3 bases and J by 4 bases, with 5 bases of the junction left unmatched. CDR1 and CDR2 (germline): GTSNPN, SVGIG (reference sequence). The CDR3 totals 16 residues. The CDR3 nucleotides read TGTGCCTGGAGGGCCAGGACTAGCGGGAGCACCGGGGAGCTGTTTTTT. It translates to CAWRARTSGSTGELFF.

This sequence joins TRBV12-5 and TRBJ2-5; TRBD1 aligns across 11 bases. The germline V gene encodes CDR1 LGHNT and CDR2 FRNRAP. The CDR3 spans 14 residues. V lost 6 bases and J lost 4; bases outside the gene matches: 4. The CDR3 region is CASGTGQGVETQYF. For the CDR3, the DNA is TGTGCTAGTGGAACGGGACAGGGGGTAGAGACCCAGTACTTC. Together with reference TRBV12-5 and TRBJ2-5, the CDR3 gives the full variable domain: DARVTQTPRHKVTEMGQEVTMRCQPILGHNTVFWYRQTMMQGLELLAYFRNRAPLDDSGMPKDRFSAEMPDATLATLKIQPSEPRDSAVYFCASGTGQGVETQYFGPGTRLLVL.

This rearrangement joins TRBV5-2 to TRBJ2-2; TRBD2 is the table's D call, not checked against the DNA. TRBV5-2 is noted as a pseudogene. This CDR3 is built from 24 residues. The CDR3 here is CASNYLPGPQGGYREPGWTGELFF. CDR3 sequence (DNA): TGTGCCAGCAACTACTTACCGGGGCCGCAGGGAGGTTATCGGGAGCCGGGATGGACCGGGGAGCTGTTTTTT.

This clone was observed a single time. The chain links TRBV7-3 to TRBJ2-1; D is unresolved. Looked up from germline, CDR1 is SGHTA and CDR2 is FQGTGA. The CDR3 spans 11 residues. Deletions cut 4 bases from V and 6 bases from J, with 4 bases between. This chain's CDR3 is CASSYGNEQFF. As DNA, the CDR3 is TGTGCCAGCAGCTATGGCAATGAGCAGTTCTTC.

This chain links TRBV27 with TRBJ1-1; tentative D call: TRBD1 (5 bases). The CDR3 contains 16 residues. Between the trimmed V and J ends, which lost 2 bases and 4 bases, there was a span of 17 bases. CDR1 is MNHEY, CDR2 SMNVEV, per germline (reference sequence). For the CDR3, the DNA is TGTGCCAGCAGTTTAAGGACACCGGCCTACAGCACTGAAGCTTTCTTT. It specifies CASSLRTPAYSTEAFF.

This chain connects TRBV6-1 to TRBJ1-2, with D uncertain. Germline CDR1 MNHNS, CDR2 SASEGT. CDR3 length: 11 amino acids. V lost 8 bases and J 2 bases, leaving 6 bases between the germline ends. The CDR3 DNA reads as TGTGCCAGCGGACCGAACTATGGCTACACCTTC. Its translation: CASGPNYGYTF.

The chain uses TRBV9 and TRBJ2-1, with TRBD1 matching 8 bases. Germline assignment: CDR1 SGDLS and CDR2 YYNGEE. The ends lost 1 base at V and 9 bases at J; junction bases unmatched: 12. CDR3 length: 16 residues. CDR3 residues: CASSVYDGGRGREQFF. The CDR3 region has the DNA TGTGCCAGCAGCGTATATGACGGTGGCAGGGGGCGTGAGCAGTTCTTC.

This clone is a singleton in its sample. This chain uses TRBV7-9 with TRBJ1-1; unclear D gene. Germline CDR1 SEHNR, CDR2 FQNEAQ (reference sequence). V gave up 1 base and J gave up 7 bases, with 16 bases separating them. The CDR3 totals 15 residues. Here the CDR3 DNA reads TGTGCCAGCAGCTTAGGGGCTAGTCCGGCAGATGAAGCTTTCTTT. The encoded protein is CASSLGASPADEAFF.

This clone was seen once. This chain's CDR3 is CASSYSIWEETQYF. In DNA, the CDR3 is TGTGCCAGCAGTTATAGTATATGGGAAGAGACCCAGTACTTC. This chain joins TRBV6-6 and TRBJ2-5; D call uncertain. There are 14 residues in the CDR3. The V end lost 3 bases, the J end lost 3 bases, and 11 bases lay between the germline ends. Germline assignment: CDR1 MNHNY and CDR2 SVGAGI (reference sequence).

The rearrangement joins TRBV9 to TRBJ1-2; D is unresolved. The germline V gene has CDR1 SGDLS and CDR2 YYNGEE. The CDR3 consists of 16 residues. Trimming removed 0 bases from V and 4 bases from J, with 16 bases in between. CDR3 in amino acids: CASSVAARVYPYGYTF. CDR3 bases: TGTGCCAGCAGCGTAGCCGCTAGGGTTTATCCCTATGGCTACACCTTC.

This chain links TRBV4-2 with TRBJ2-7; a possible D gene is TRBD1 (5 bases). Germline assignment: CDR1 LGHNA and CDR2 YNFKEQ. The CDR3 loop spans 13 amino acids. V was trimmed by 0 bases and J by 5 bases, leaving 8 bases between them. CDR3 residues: CASSQDQGDEQYF. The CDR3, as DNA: TGTGCCAGCAGCCAAGATCAAGGGGACGAGCAGTACTTC.

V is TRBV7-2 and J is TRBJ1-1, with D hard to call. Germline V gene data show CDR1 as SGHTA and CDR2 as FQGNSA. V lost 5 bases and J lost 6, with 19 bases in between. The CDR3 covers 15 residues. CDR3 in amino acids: CASSPVEREGAEAFF. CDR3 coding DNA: TGTGCCAGCAGCCCAGTGGAAAGGGAAGGTGCTGAAGCTTTCTTT. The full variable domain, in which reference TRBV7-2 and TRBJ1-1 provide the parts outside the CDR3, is GAGVSQSPSNKVTEKGKDVELRCDPISGHTALYWYRQSLGQGLEFLIYFQGNSAPDKSGLPSDRFSAERTGGSVSTLTIQRTQQEDSAVYLCASSPVEREGAEAFFGQGTRLTVV.